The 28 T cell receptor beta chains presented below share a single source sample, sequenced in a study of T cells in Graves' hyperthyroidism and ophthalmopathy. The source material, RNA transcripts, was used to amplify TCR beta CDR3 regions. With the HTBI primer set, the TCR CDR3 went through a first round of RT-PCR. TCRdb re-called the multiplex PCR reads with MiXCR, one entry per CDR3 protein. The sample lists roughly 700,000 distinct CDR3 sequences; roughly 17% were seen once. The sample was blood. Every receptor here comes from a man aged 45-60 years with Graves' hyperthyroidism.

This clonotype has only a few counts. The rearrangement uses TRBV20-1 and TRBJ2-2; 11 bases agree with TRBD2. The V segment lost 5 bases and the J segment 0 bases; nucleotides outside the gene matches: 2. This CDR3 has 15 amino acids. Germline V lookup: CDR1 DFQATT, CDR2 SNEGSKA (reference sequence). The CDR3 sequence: CSASTSGANTGELFF. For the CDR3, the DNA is TGCAGTGCTTCGACTAGCGGGGCGAACACCGGGGAGCTGTTTTTT.

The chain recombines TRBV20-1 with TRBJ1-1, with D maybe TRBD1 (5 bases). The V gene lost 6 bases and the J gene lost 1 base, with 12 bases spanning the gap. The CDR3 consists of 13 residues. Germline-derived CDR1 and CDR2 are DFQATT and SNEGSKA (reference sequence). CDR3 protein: CSAAGRPNTEAFF. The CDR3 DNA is TGCAGTGCAGCGGGACGCCCGAACACTGAAGCTTTCTTT.

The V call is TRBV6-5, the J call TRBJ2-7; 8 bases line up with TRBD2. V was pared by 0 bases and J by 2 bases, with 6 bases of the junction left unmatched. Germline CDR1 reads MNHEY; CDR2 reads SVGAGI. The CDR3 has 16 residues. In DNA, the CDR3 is TGTGCCAGCAGTTACTCTACAGCGGGAGTCCCCTACGAGCAGTACTTC. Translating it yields CASSYSTAGVPYEQYF.

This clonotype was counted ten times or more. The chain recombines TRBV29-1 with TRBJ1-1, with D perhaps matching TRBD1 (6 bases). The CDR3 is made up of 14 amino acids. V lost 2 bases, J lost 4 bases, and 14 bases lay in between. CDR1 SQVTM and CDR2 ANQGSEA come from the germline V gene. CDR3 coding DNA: TGCAGCGTTGAACCACAGGGTTGGGGCACTGAAGCTTTCTTT. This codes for CSVEPQGWGTEAFF.

The CDR3 reads CASSTGTGPMGGELFF. In DNA form, the CDR3 reads TGCGCCAGCAGCACCGGGACAGGACCGATGGGCGGGGAGCTGTTTTTT. This chain uses TRBV5-1 with TRBJ2-2, with TRBD1 matching over 8 bases. This CDR3 is 16 amino acids long. V dropped 4 bases and J dropped 7; count of bases not matched to a gene: 12. CDR1 SGHRS and CDR2 YFSETQ come from the germline V gene.

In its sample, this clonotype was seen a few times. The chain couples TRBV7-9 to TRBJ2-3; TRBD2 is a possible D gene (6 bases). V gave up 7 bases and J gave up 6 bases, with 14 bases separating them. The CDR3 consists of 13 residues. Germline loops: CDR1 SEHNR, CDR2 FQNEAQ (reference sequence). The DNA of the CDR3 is TGTGCCAGCATCGCGGGGACGGATGATACGCAGTATTTT. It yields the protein CASIAGTDDTQYF.

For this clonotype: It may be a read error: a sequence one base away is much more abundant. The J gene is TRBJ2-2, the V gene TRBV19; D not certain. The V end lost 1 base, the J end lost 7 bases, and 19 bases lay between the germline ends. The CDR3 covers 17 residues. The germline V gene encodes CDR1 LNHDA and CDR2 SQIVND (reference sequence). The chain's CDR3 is CASSIGLGCQRSGELFF. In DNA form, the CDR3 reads TGTGCCAGTAGTATAGGGCTGGGCTGTCAACGAAGCGGGGAGCTGTTTTTT.

CDR3 loop: CATSRDYSRADTQYF. DNA of the CDR3: TGTGCCACCAGCAGAGATTACTCCCGAGCCGATACGCAGTATTTT. The V gene is TRBV15, the J gene TRBJ2-3; no definite D call. Germline V gene lookup returns CDR1 LNHNV and CDR2 YYDKDF (reference sequence). V lost 0 bases and J lost 6, with 13 bases in between. The CDR3 extends over 15 amino acids.

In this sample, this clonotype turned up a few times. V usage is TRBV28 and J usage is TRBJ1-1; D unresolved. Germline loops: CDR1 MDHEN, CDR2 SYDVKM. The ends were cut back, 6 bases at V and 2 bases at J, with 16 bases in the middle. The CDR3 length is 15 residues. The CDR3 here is CASSKFTPTNTEAFF. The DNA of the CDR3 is TGTGCCAGCAGCAAATTTACACCGACCAACACTGAAGCTTTCTTT. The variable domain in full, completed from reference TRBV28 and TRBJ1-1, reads DVKVTQSSRYLVKRTGEKVFLECVQDMDHENMFWYRQDPGLGLRLIYFSYDVKMKEKGDIPEGYSVSREKKERFSLILESASTNQTSMYLCASSKFTPTNTEAFFGQGTRLTVV.

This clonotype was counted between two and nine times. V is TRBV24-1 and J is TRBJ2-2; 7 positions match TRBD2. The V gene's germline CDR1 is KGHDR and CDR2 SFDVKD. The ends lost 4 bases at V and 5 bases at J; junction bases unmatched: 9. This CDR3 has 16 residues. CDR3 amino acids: CATSDIPGGGTGELFF. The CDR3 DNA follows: TGTGCCACCAGTGACATCCCGGGAGGAGGGACCGGGGAGCTGTTTTTT.

The CDR3 region has the DNA TGCGCCAGCAGCATCGGAGCGGACCAAGATACGCAGTATTTT. It translates to CASSIGADQDTQYF. J is TRBJ2-3 and V is TRBV5-1; D is perhaps TRBD2 (5 bases). The V end was cut by 4 bases, the J end by 5 bases, with 14 bases between. Germline V CDR1 and CDR2: SGHRS, YFSETQ. This CDR3 region has 14 residues.

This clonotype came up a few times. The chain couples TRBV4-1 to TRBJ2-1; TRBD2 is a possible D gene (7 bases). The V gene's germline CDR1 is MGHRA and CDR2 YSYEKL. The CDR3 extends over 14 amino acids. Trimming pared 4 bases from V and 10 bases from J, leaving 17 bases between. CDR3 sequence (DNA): TGCGCCAGCAGCCTGGGAGGGGGATTTGGGGAGCAGTTCTTC. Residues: CASSLGGGFGEQFF.

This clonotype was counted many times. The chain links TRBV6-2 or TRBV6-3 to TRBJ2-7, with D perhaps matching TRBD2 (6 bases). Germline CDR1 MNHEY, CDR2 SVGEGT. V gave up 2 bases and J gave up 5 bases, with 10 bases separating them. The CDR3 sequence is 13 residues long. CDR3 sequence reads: CASSYPGSNEQYF. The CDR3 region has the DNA TGTGCCAGCAGTTACCCCGGGAGCAACGAGCAGTACTTC.

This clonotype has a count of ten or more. CDR3 sequence: CASGDSGQGAPGELFF. The DNA for the CDR3 is TGTGCTAGTGGGGACTCGGGACAGGGGGCCCCCGGGGAGCTGTTTTTT. The chain uses TRBV12-5 and TRBJ2-2; 12 bases fit TRBD1. Trimming at V came to 6 bases and at J to 6 bases, leaving 8 bases not matched to a gene. CDR1 is LGHNT, CDR2 FRNRAP, per germline. The CDR3 is 16 amino acids.

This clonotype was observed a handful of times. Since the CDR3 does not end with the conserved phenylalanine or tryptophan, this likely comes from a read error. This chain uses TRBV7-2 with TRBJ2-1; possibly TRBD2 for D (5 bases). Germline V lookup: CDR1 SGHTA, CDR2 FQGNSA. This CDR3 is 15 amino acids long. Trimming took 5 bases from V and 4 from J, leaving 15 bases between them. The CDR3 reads CASSPRGSEYNEQFL. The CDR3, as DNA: TGTGCCAGCAGCCCCCGGGGTAGCGAATACAATGAGCAGTTCCTC.

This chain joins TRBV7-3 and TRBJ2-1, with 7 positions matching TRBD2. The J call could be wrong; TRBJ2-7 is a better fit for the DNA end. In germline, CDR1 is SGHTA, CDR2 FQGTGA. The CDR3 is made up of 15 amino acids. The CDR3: CASSLSGSVYNEQYF. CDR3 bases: TGTGCCAGCAGCTTAAGCGGGAGCGTCTACAATGAGCAGTACTTC.

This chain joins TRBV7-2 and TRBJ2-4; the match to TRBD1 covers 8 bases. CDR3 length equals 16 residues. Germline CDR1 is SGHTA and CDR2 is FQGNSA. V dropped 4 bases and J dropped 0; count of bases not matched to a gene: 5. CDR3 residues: CASSSRTGLAKNIQYF. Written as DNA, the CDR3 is TGTGCCAGCAGCTCGCGGACAGGGTTAGCCAAAAACATTCAGTACTTC.

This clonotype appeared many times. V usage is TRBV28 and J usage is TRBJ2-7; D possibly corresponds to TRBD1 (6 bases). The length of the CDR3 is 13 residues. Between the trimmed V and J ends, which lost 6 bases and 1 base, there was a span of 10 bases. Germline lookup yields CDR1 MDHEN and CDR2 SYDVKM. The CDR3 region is CASSLTGSYEQYF. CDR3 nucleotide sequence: TGTGCCAGCAGCTTAACAGGGTCCTACGAGCAGTACTTC. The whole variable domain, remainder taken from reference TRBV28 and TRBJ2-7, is DVKVTQSSRYLVKRTGEKVFLECVQDMDHENMFWYRQDPGLGLRLIYFSYDVKMKEKGDIPEGYSVSREKKERFSLILESASTNQTSMYLCASSLTGSYEQYFGPGTRLTVT.

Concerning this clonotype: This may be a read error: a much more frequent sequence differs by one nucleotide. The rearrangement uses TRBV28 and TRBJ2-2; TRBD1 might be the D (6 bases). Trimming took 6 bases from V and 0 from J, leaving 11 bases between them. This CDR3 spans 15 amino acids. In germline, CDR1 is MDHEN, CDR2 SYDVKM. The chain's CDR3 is CASRPNRANTGELFF. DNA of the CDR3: TGTGCCAGCAGACCCAACAGGGCGAACACCGGGGAGCTGTTTTTT.

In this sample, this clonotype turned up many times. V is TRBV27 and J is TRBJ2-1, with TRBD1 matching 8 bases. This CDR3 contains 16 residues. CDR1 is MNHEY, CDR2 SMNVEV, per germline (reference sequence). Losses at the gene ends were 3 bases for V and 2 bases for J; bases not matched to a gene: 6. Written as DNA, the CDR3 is TGTGCCAGCAGTTTTCGGACAGGGTTCACCTACAATGAGCAGTTCTTC. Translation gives CASSFRTGFTYNEQFF.

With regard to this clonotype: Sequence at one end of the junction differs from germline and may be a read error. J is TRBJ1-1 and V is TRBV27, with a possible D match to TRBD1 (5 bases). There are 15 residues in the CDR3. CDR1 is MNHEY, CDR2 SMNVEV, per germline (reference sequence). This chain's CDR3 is CVSSPLGKRGTEAFF. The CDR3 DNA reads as TGTGTCAGCAGTCCCCTGGGTAAAAGGGGCACTGAAGCTTTCTTT.

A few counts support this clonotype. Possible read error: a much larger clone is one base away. The CDR3 DNA reads TGTGCCAGCAGTGAATCAAGTTCTAGCGCAGATACGCAGTATTTT. This gives the protein CASSESSSSADTQYF. The chain uses TRBV2 and TRBJ2-3; weak D call: TRBD2 (6 bases). V lost 2 bases and J 4 bases, leaving 13 bases between the germline ends. The CDR3 contains 15 residues. The V gene's germline CDR1 is SNHLY and CDR2 FYNNEI.

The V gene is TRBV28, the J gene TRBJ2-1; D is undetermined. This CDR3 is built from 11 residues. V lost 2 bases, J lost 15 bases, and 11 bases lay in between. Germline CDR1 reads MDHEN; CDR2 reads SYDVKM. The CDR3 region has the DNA TGTGCCAGCAGTTTAGGGGTCCGGCGGTTCTTC. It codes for CASSLGVRRFF.

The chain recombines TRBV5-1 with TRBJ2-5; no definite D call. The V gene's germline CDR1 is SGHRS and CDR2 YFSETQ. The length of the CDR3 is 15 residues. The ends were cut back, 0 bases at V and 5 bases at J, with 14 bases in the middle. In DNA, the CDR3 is TGCGCCAGCAGCTTGGAAGGCCCAGCCCAGGAGACCCAGTACTTC. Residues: CASSLEGPAQETQYF. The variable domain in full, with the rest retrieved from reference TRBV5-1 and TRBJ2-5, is KAGVTQTPRYLIKTRGQQVTLSCSPISGHRSVSWYQQTPGQGLQFLFEYFSETQRNKGNFPGRFSGRQFSNSRSEMNVSTLELGDSALYLCASSLEGPAQETQYFGPGTRLLVL.

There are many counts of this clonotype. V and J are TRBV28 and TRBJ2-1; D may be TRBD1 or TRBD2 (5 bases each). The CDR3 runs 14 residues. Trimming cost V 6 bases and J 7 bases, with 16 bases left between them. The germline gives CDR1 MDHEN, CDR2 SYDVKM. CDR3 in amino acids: CASSEPGLQNEQFF. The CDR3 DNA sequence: TGTGCCAGCAGCGAGCCGGGGCTGCAGAATGAGCAGTTCTTC.

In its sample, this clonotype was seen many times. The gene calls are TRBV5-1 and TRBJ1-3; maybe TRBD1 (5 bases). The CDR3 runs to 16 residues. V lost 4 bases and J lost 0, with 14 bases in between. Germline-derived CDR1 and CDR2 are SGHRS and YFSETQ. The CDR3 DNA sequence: TGCGCCAGCAGCCTGGGGGAGGCAAGCTCTGGAAACACCATATATTTT. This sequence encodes CASSLGEASSGNTIYF.

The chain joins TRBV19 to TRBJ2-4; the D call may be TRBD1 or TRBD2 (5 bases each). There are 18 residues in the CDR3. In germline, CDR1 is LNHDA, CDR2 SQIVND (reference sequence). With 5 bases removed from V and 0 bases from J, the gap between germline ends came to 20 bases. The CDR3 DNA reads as TGTGCCAGTAGTCCGGGACCTAAGGTCCCTAGAGCCAAAAACATTCAGTACTTC. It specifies CASSPGPKVPRAKNIQYF.

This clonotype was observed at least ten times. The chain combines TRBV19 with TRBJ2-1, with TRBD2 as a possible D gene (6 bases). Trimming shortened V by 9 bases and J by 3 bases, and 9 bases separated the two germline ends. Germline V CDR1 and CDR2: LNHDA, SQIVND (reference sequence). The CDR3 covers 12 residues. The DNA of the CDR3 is TGTGCCAGCGGGAGTTACTACAATGAGCAGTTCTTC. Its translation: CASGSYYNEQFF.